The sequence of this TCR beta chain was determined in a study of blood T cell repertoires in COVID-19. Turning to the study itself: Researchers got acute and convalescent COVID-19 samples from the United States, Italy and Spain.

In the study's own analysis: Cell counts per sample came from amplifying reference gene primers. Assay used: immunoSEQ multiplex PCR; TCRdb lists only in-frame clones, some missing. The V and J calls and the clone size are those of that table, but D and trimming were determined from the DNA. This sample has tens of thousands of clones, with over 80% found just once. Germline-derived CDR1 and CDR2 are LGHDT and YNNKEL (reference sequence). V was clipped by 3 bases and J by 1 base, with 9 bases between them. CDR3 length: 14 residues. Sequencing used peripheral blood. The rearrangement uses TRBV3-1 (or the pseudogene TRBV3-2) and TRBJ2-5, with TRBD1 as a possible D gene (6 bases). The sequence came from a human donor in a cohort sampled during active COVID-19. As DNA, the CDR3 is TGTGCCAGCAGCCAGGGGGCCCTCCAAGAGACCCAGTACTTC. Residues: CASSQGALQETQYF.